A single sample is the source of the 6 T cell receptor beta chains below, sequenced in a study of CD8 T cells in ankylosing spondylitis. TCRdb re-derived calls from the 5' RACE reads in MiXCR, one entry per CDR3 protein. Of 8,000 to 9,000 distinct CDR3 sequences listed, 3.5% to 4.5% are singletons. The material sequenced was blood, either unsorted or a sorted T cell fraction (not recorded which). Receptors originate from a female donor with ankylosing spondylitis or in good health (not recorded which).

By share, this clonotype counts as medium-sized (0.01 to 0.1%). The chain carries TRBV9 and TRBJ1-2, with D possibly being TRBD1 (6 bases). CDR1 is SGDLS, CDR2 YYNGEE, per germline. This CDR3 comprises 17 residues. V was pared by 7 bases and J by 2 bases, with 24 bases between. The CDR3 region is CASSTISLDRKNYGYTF. CDR3 bases: TGTGCCAGCTCGACTATAAGTTTAGACAGGAAAAACTATGGCTACACCTTC.

Sample share makes this clonotype medium-sized. One junction end disagrees with the germline gene, perhaps due to a read error. V gene TRBV5-1 combines with J gene TRBJ2-1; 8 nucleotides match TRBD2. CDR3 size: 15 residues. CDR1 SGHRS and CDR2 YFSETQ come from the germline V gene. CDR3 region: CASGLDGGAYNEQFF. The CDR3 nucleotides are TGCGCCAGCGGCTTGGACGGGGGGGCTTACAATGAGCAGTTCTTC.

This clonotype was detected only a few times. CDR3 nucleotide sequence: TGTGCCAGCAGCGCTGTAGGGGGGGTTGGGGCCCAGCAGTACTTC. Its translation: CASSAVGGVGAQQYF. The chain links TRBV9 to TRBJ2-7; D might be TRBD2 (7 bases). Trimming left V 3 bases short and J 8 bases short, with 21 bases between. The CDR3 runs to 15 residues. Per the germline V gene, CDR1 is SGDLS and CDR2 is YYNGEE.

This clonotype appeared a few times. The chain links TRBV9 to TRBJ2-5; a weak D match, TRBD1 (7 bases). V was cut by 1 base and J by 5 bases, with 15 bases left in between. CDR1 is SGDLS and CDR2 is YYNGEE in the germline V gene. There are 15 residues in the CDR3. CDR3 nucleotide sequence: TGTGCCAGCAGCGTATTCGACAGGGAGGAGGAGACCCAGTACTTC. Its translation is CASSVFDREEETQYF.

Points on this clonotype: This could be a read error, since a much larger clone is one nucleotide away. CDR3 residues: CASRGAGRTDTQYF. The CDR3 DNA is TGTGCCAGCCGAGGGGCGGGCCGCACAGATACGCAGTATTTT. The rearrangement links TRBV9 to TRBJ2-3; D may correspond to TRBD1 or TRBD2 (5 bases each). This CDR3 is 14 amino acids long. V lost 7 bases and J lost 1, with 13 bases in between. The germline V gene has CDR1 SGDLS and CDR2 YYNGEE.

The sample holds many counts of this clonotype. The chain joins TRBV9 to TRBJ2-3, with 8 bases fitting TRBD2. The CDR3 covers 16 residues. Germline V gives CDR1 SGDLS, CDR2 YYNGEE. J gave up 2 bases and V 4 bases, and 9 bases lay outside the gene matches. Here the CDR3 DNA reads TGTGCCAGCAGCACCATGAGCGGGGGAAACACAGATACGCAGTATTTT. Translating it yields CASSTMSGGNTDTQYF.